Presented here are 2 T cell receptor beta chains from one specimen sequenced in a study of T-cell memory formation after mild COVID-19. TCRdb ran MiXCR on the 5' RACE reads and lists one entry per CDR3 protein. This table holds under 250,000 distinct CDR3 sequences, roughly 14% found once. The sequenced material came from PBMCs or a T cell subset sorted from them (not recorded which). These receptors all stem from an adult woman who had mild COVID-19 (a few samples of this study predate the infection). Cell type and time point are not known.

V usage is TRBV5-1 and J usage is TRBJ2-1; no definite D call. Germline CDR1 SGHRS, CDR2 YFSETQ. CDR3 size: 16 residues. The germline V and J ends were trimmed by 0 bases and 7 bases, with 17 bases remaining between them. The CDR3 protein is CASSLGGSRARNEQFF. The DNA for the CDR3 is TGCGCCAGCAGCTTGGGCGGCTCACGCGCTCGGAATGAGCAGTTCTTC. The whole variable domain, filled in from reference TRBV5-1 and TRBJ2-1, reads KAGVTQTPRYLIKTRGQQVTLSCSPISGHRSVSWYQQTPGQGLQFLFEYFSETQRNKGNFPGRFSGRQFSNSRSEMNVSTLELGDSALYLCASSLGGSRARNEQFFGPGTRLTVL.

The V and J genes are TRBV7-9 and TRBJ2-5; D perhaps matches TRBD1 (6 bases). The CDR3 totals 15 residues. Looked up from germline, CDR1 is SEHNR and CDR2 is FQNEAQ (reference sequence). V was cut by 5 bases and J by 0 bases, with 13 bases left in between. CDR3 sequence (DNA): TGTGCCAGCAGCCTCGGACAGATGTACCAAGAGACCCAGTACTTC. It translates to CASSLGQMYQETQYF. The complete variable domain, with remaining parts taken from reference TRBV7-9 and TRBJ2-5, reads DTGVSQNPRHKITKRGQNVTFRCDPISEHNRLYWYRQTLGQGPEFLTYFQNEAQLEKSRLLSDRFSAERPKGSFSTLEIQRTEQGDSAMYLCASSLGQMYQETQYFGPGTRLLVL.